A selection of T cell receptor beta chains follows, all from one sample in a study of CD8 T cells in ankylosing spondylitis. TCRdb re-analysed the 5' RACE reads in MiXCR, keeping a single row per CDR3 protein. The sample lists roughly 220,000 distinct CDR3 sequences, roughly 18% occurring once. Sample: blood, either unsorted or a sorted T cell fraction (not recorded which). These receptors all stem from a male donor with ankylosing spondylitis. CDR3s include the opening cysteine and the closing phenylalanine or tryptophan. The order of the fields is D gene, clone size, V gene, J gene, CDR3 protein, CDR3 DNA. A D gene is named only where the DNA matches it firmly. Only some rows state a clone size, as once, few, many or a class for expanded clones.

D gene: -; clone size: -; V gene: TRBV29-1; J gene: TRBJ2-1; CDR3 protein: CSVEGGISFSANNEQFF; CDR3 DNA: TGCAGCGTTGAAGGGGGGATCTCATTTAGTGCCAACAATGAGCAGTTCTTC
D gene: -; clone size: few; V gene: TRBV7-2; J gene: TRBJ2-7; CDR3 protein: CASSLEDFNEQYF; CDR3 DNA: TGTGCCAGCAGCTTAGAGGACTTTAACGAGCAGTACTTC
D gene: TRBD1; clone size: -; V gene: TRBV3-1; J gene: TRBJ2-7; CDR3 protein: CASSHTGDEQYF; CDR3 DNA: TGTGCCAGCAGCCACACAGGGGACGAGCAGTACTTC
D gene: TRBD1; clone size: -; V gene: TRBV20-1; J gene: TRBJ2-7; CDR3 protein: CSARGQATYEQYF; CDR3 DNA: TGCAGTGCTAGGGGACAGGCTACGTACGAGCAGTACTTC
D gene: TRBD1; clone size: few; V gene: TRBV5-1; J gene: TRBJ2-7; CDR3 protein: CASSDGFDRGLYEQYF; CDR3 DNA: TGCGCCAGCAGCGATGGTTTCGACAGGGGGCTCTACGAGCAGTACTTC
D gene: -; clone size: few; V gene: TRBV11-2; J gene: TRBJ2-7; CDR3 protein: CASSTKSLLSSPGTTREQYF; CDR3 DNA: TGTGCCAGCAGCACCAAGAGCTTGCTAAGCTCGCCGGGAACTACGCGGGAGCAGTACTTC
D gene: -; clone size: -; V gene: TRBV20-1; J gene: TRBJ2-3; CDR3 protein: CSARDISTDTQYF; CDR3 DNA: TGCAGTGCTAGAGATATCAGCACAGATACGCAGTATTTT
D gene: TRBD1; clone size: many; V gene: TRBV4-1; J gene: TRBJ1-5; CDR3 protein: CASSHGTGDQPQHF; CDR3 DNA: TGCGCCAGCAGCCATGGAACAGGGGATCAGCCCCAGCATTTT
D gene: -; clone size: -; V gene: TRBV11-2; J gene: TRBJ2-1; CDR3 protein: CASSLVPRVDEQFF; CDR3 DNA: TGTGCCAGCAGCTTAGTCCCAAGGGTTGATGAGCAGTTCTTC
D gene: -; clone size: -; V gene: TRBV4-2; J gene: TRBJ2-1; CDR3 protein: CASSHLDEGREQFF; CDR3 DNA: TGTGCCAGCAGCCACTTGGACGAAGGACGTGAGCAGTTCTTC
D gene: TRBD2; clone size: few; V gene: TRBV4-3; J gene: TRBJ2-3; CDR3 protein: CASSQELAGGLTDTQYF; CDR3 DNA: TGCGCCAGCAGCCAAGAACTAGCGGGAGGACTCACAGATACGCAGTATTTT
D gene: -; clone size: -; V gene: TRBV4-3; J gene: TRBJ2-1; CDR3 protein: CASSPRTTTTANEQFF; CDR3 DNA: TGCGCCAGCAGCCCCCGGACAACTACAACTGCCAATGAGCAGTTCTTC
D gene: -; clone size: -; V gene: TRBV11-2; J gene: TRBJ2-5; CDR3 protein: CASSLQTGQETQYF; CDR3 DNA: TGTGCCAGCAGCTTACAGACAGGCCAAGAGACCCAGTACTTC
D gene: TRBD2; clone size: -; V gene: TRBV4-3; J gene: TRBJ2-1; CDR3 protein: CASSQAPYGGSSYNEQFF; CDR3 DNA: TGCGCCAGCAGCCAGGCCCCTTACGGGGGGAGCTCCTACAATGAGCAGTTCTTC
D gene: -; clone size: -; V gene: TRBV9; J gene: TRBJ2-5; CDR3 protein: CASSVAETMKETQYF; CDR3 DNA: TGTGCCAGCAGCGTAGCTGAGACGATGAAAGAGACCCAGTACTTC
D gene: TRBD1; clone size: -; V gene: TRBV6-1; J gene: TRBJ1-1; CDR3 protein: CVSSLGTGNTEAFF; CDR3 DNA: TGTGTCAGCAGTCTCGGGACAGGGAACACTGAAGCTTTCTTT
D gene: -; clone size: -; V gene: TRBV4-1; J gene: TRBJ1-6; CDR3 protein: CASSQTTRGYNSPLHF; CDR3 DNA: TGCGCCAGCAGCCAAACAACAAGGGGGTATAATTCACCCCTCCACTTT
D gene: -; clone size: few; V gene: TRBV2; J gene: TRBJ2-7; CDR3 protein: CAKRTVSSYEQYF; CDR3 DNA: TGTGCTAAGAGGACGGTTAGCTCCTACGAGCAGTACTTC
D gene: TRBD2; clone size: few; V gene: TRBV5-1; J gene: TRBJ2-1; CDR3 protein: CASSFSGGGTNEQFF; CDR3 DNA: TGCGCCAGCAGCTTTAGCGGGGGGGGGACAAATGAGCAGTTCTTC
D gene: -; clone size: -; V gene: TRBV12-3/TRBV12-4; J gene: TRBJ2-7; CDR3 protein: CASSFGWEQYF; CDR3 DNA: TGTGCCAGCAGTTTTGGGTGGGAGCAGTACTTC
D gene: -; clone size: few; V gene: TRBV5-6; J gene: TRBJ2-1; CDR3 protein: CASSLFQGNPPGNEQFF; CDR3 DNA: TGTGCCAGCAGCTTGTTCCAGGGTAACCCCCCAGGTAATGAGCAGTTCTTC
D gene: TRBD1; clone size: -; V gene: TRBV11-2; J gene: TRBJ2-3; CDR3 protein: CASSLVGQGASDTQYF; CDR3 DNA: TGTGCCAGCAGCTTAGTGGGGCAGGGGGCGTCAGATACGCAGTATTTT
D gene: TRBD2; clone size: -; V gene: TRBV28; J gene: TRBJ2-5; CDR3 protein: CASSLLLAGEGETQYF; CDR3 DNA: TGTGCCAGCAGTTTATTACTAGCGGGAGAGGGGGAGACCCAGTACTTC
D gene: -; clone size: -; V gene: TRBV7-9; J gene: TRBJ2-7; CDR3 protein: CASSHRDTSYEQYF; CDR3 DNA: TGTGCCAGCAGCCACCGGGACACATCCTACGAGCAGTACTTC
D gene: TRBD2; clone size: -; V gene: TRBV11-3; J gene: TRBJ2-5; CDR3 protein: CASSSAEGGRTQYF; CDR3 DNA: TGTGCCAGCAGCTCAGCTGAGGGAGGGCGGACCCAGTACTTC
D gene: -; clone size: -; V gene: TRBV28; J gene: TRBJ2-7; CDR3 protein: CASSPREPYEQYF; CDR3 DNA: TGTGCCAGCAGCCCCCGAGAGCCCTACGAGCAGTACTTC
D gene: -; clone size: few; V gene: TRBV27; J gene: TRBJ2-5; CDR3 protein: CASSLLGGEETQYF; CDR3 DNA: TGTGCCAGCAGTTTATTAGGCGGGGAAGAGACCCAGTACTTC
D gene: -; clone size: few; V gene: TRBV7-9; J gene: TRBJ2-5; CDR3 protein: CASSPGDLLGGETQYF; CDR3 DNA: TGTGCCAGCAGCCCTGGGGACCTCCTAGGAGGAGAGACCCAGTACTTC
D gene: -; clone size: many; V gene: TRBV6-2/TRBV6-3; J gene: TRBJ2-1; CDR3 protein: CASSLGHPAIGNEQFF; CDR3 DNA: TGTGCCAGCAGCCTGGGACACCCCGCGATAGGGAATGAGCAGTTCTTC
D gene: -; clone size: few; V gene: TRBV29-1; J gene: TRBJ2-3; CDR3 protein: CSVAETTDTQYF; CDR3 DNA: TGCAGCGTCGCGGAGACCACAGATACGCAGTATTTT
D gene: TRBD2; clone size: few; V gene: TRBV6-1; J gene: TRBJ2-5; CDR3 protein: CASKTSGSMGETQYF; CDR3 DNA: TGTGCCAGCAAGACTAGCGGGAGCATGGGAGAGACCCAGTACTTC
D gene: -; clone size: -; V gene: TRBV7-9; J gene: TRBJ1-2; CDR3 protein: CASSSTPRGGPNYGYTF; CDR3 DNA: TGTGCCAGCAGCTCAACCCCTCGGGGAGGACCTAACTATGGCTACACCTTC
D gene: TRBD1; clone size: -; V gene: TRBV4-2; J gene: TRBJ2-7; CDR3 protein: CASRDRGGEQYF; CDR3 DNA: TGTGCCAGCAGGGACAGGGGTGGCGAGCAGTACTTC
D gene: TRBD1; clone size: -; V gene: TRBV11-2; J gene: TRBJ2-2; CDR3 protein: CASRGQGYTGELFF; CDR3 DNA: TGTGCCAGCCGGGGACAGGGGTACACCGGGGAGCTGTTTTTT
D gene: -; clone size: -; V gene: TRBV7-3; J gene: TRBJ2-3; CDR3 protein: CASSSHPGTDTQYF; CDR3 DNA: TGTGCCAGCAGCTCCCACCCTGGCACAGATACGCAGTATTTT
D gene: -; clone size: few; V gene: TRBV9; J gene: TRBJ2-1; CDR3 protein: CASSVASGLSSYNEQFF; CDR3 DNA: TGTGCCAGCAGCGTAGCTTCAGGCCTCAGCTCCTACAATGAGCAGTTCTTC
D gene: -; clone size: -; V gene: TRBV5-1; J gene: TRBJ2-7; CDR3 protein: CASSLGGGYYEQYF; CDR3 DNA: TGCGCCAGCAGCTTGGGTGGTGGCTACTACGAGCAGTACTTC
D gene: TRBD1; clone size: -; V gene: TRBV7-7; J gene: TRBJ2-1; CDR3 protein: CASSLVPSGTGSNNEQFF; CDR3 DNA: TGTGCCAGCAGCTTAGTCCCCTCCGGGACAGGGAGTAACAATGAGCAGTTCTTC
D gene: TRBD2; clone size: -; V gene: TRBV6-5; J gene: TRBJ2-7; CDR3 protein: CASSYSMAGDPHEQYF; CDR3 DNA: TGTGCCAGCAGTTACTCGATGGCGGGAGATCCACACGAGCAGTACTTC
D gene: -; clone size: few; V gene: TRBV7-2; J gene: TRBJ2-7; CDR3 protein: CASSYTRVYEQYF; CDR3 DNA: TGTGCCAGCAGCTATACTAGAGTCTACGAGCAGTACTTC
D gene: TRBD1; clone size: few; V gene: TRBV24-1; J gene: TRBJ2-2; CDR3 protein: CATSDPATQGELTGELFF; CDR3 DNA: TGTGCCACCAGTGATCCCGCGACACAGGGGGAGTTGACCGGGGAGCTGTTTTTT
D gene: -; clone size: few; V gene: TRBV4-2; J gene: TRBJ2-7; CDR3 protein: CASSQGIGELAYEQYF; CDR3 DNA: TGTGCCAGCAGCCAAGGTATTGGGGAGTTGGCCTACGAGCAGTACTTC
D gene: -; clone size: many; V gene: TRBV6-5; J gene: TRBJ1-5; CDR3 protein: CASSYGSGGKGNQPQHF; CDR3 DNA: TGTGCCAGCAGTTATGGATCAGGAGGAAAGGGCAATCAGCCCCAGCATTTT
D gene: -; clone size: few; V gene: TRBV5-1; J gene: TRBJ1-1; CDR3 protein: CASSLRTDLAPITEAFF; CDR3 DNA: TGCGCCAGCAGCCTTAGGACCGATCTCGCCCCGATCACTGAAGCTTTCTTT
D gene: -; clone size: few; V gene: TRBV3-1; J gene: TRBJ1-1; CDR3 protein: CASSPKTDPYTEAFF; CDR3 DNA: TGTGCCAGCAGCCCGAAGACAGACCCATACACTGAAGCTTTCTTT
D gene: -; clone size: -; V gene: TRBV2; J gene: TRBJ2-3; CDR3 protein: CASRRVAENTDTQYF; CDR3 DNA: TGTGCCAGCAGGCGGGTGGCAGAAAACACAGATACGCAGTATTTT
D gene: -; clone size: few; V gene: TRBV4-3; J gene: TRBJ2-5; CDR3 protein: CASSQDRKVAETQYF; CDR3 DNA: TGCGCCAGCAGCCAAGATAGAAAGGTGGCAGAGACCCAGTACTTC
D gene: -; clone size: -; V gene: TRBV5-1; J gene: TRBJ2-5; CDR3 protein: CASSLVGRGIQETQYF; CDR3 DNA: TGCGCCAGCAGCTTGGTGGGCAGGGGAATACAAGAGACCCAGTACTTC
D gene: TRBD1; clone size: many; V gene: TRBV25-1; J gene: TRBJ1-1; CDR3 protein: CASSAPGQGAPEAFF; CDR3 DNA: TGTGCCAGCAGCGCCCCCGGACAGGGGGCCCCTGAAGCTTTCTTT
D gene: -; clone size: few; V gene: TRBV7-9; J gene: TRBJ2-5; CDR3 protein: CASRTEGAQETQYF; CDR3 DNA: TGTGCCAGCAGGACAGAAGGGGCACAAGAGACCCAGTACTTC
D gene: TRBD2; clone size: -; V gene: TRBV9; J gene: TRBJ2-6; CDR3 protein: CASSVGDLAGVSGANVLTF; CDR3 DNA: TGTGCCAGCAGCGTAGGGGATTTAGCGGGAGTCTCTGGGGCCAACGTCCTGACTTTC
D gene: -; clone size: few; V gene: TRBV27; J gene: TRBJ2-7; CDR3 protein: CASSWGFGGYEQYF; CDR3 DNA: TGTGCCAGCAGTTGGGGATTCGGCGGCTACGAGCAGTACTTC
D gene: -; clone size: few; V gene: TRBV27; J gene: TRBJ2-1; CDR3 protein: CASSLVAGAEQFF; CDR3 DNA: TGTGCCAGCAGTTTAGTGGCAGGGGCTGAGCAGTTCTTC
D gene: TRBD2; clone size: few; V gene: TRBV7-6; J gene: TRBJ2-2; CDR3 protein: CASSLARGAPTGELFF; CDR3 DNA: TGTGCCAGCAGCTTAGCGCGGGGGGCCCCCACCGGGGAGCTGTTTTTT